These 27 T cell receptor beta chains originate from one sample sequenced in a study of blood T cell repertoires in COVID-19. Only in-frame clones appear in the TCRdb table, and some are missing; sequencing was by immunoSEQ multiplex PCR. The sample carries 250,000 to 300,000 clones, around 90% recorded once. The sequenced sample consisted of peripheral blood. The source is a woman in her 50s who had recovered from COVID-19.

The chain has TRBV7-2 and TRBJ2-3; 12 nucleotides align to TRBD2. The germline gives CDR1 SGHTA, CDR2 FQGNSA. After removal of 3 bases from V and 0 bases from J, the junction contained 7 bases not matched to a gene. The CDR3 length is 18 residues. Here the CDR3 reads CASSLMRLAGASTDTQYF. DNA for the CDR3: TGTGCCAGCAGCTTGATGCGACTAGCGGGGGCTAGCACAGATACGCAGTATTTT.

This clone was detected only a few times. This sequence joins TRBV2 and TRBJ1-5; TRBD1 is a possible D gene (5 bases). V was shortened by 6 bases and J by 3 bases, with 9 bases between the two germline ends. The CDR3 spans 13 residues. Germline CDR1 and CDR2: SNHLY and FYNNEI. CDR3 nucleotides: TGTGCCAGCAGGGGGGGTAACAATCAGCCCCAGCATTTT. Translated, it gives CASRGGNNQPQHF.

The chain uses TRBV19 and TRBJ1-1; D remains ambiguous. The CDR3 length is 15 residues. The V and J ends lost 9 bases and 0 bases respectively, with 17 bases between them. Per germline, CDR1 LNHDA and CDR2 SQIVND (reference sequence). CDR3 sequence: CASNRGTVMNTEAFF. Here the CDR3 DNA reads TGTGCCAGCAACCGGGGAACCGTAATGAACACTGAAGCTTTCTTT.

The chain is built from TRBV5-1 and TRBJ1-4; perhaps TRBD1 as D (6 bases). The CDR3 totals 14 residues. In germline, CDR1 is SGHRS, CDR2 YFSETQ. V was cut by 2 bases and J by 7 bases, with 12 bases left in between. This chain's CDR3 is CASSLQGSSEKLFF. CDR3 DNA: TGCGCCAGCAGCTTACAGGGTTCGAGTGAAAAACTGTTTTTT.

The V gene is TRBV7-9, the J gene TRBJ2-7, with 7 bases lining up with TRBD1. The CDR3 covers 18 residues. Germline V gene data show CDR1 as SEHNR and CDR2 as FQNEAQ (reference sequence). The ends lost 3 bases at V and 0 bases at J; junction bases unmatched: 14. The CDR3 bases are TGTGCCAGCAGCTTCCCGAACACCGACAGGGCTAGCTCCTACGAGCAGTACTTC. It codes for CASSFPNTDRASSYEQYF.

V and J are TRBV6-2 or TRBV6-3 and TRBJ1-5; perhaps TRBD1 as D (5 bases). Germline CDR1 and CDR2: MNHEY and SVGEGT. Trimming removed 2 bases from V and 0 bases from J, with 8 bases in between. The CDR3 has 15 amino acids. CDR3 coding DNA: TGTGCCAGCAGTTACCTCGACAGTAGCAATCAGCCCCAGCATTTT. Translating it yields CASSYLDSSNQPQHF.

This clone was found a few times. This chain connects TRBV27 to TRBJ2-5, with 7 bases matching TRBD1. This CDR3 contains 15 residues. Trimming removed 8 bases from V and 2 bases from J; junction bases left unmatched: 11. From germline, CDR1 is MNHEY and CDR2 SMNVEV (reference sequence). Here the CDR3 reads CASCPFWGQQETQYF. The CDR3 coding sequence is TGTGCCAGCTGTCCTTTTTGGGGACAGCAAGAGACCCAGTACTTC.

The chain links TRBV5-1 to TRBJ2-1; 12 nucleotides match TRBD2. V was clipped by 0 bases and J by 6 bases; unmatched bases: 4. Germline CDR1 and CDR2: SGHRS and YFSETQ. This CDR3 has 16 amino acids. CDR3 DNA: TGCGCCAGCAGCTTGGTCGCACTAGCGGGGGGCAATGAGCAGTTCTTC. It translates to CASSLVALAGGNEQFF.

V and J are TRBV19 and TRBJ2-5; tentatively, D is TRBD2 (6 bases). Germline CDR1 LNHDA, CDR2 SQIVND (reference sequence). The CDR3 runs to 11 residues. Trimming stripped 7 bases from V and 4 bases from J, with 7 bases between. In nucleotides, the CDR3 is TGTGCCAGTATGCGGGGAGAGACCCAGTACTTC. Protein: CASMRGETQYF. Supplemented by reference TRBV19 and TRBJ2-5, the full variable domain reads DGGITQSPKYLFRKEGQNVTLSCEQNLNHDAMYWYRQDPGQGLRLIYYSQIVNDFQKGDIAEGYSVSREKKESFPLTVTSAQKNPTAFYLCASMRGETQYFGPGTRLLVL.

At least ten counts were recorded for this clone. V usage is TRBV30 and J usage is TRBJ2-1; 8 nucleotides agree with TRBD1. J was trimmed by 8 bases and V by 5 bases; bases with no gene match: 5. The germline CDR1 and CDR2 sequences are GTSNPN and SVGIG (reference sequence). This CDR3 is 12 amino acids long. The CDR3 loop reads CAWDQGAYEQFF. The CDR3 coding sequence is TGTGCCTGGGACCAGGGGGCCTATGAGCAGTTCTTC.

The chain recombines TRBV11-2 with TRBJ2-7, with unresolved D. CDR3 size: 13 residues. With 1 base removed from V and 3 bases from J, the gap between germline ends came to 7 bases. The germline V gene encodes CDR1 SGHAT and CDR2 FQNNGV. The CDR3 reads CASSLGQIYEQYF. The DNA of the CDR3 is TGTGCCAGCAGCTTAGGACAAATCTACGAGCAGTACTTC.

The J gene is TRBJ1-4, the V gene TRBV18; the D gene is possibly TRBD1 (6 bases). This CDR3 has 15 residues. Germline V gene sequence: CDR1 KGHSH, CDR2 LQKENI. With 1 base removed from V and 10 bases from J, the gap between germline ends came to 16 bases. The CDR3, as DNA: TGTGCCAGCTCACCACGGGGGCCTGAGCGTGGAAAACTGTTTTTT. Residues: CASSPRGPERGKLFF.

The gene calls are TRBV9 and TRBJ2-5; 7 nucleotides line up with TRBD1. This CDR3 contains 15 residues. V shed 3 bases and J 5 bases; nucleotides not matched to a gene: 10. Germline CDR1 SGDLS, CDR2 YYNGEE. CDR3 sequence: CASSAAPTGRETQYF. The DNA for the CDR3 is TGTGCCAGCAGCGCGGCCCCGACAGGGCGGGAGACCCAGTACTTC.

This clone was observed many times. The genes are TRBV4-2 and TRBJ2-7; 7 bases map to TRBD1. Germline V CDR1 and CDR2: LGHNA, YNFKEQ. J gave up 3 bases and V 4 bases, and 6 bases lay outside the gene matches. This CDR3 contains 14 residues. CDR3: CASSPDRRDYEQYF. CDR3 in DNA: TGTGCCAGCAGCCCGGACAGGCGAGACTACGAGCAGTACTTC.

The chain links TRBV13 to TRBJ1-1; 8 bases match TRBD1. The trim removed 0 bases at V and 5 bases at J, leaving 2 bases unmatched. This CDR3 comprises 14 residues. Germline CDR1 reads PRHDT; CDR2 reads FYEKMQ (reference sequence). CDR3 coding DNA: TGTGCCAGCAGCTTAGGCAGGGGGCTGACTGAAGCTTTCTTT. Protein product: CASSLGRGLTEAFF. Combining the CDR3 with reference TRBV13 and TRBJ1-1 gives the whole variable domain AAGVIQSPRHLIKEKRETATLKCYPIPRHDTVYWYQQGPGQDPQFLISFYEKMQSDKGSIPDRFSAQQFSDYHSELNMSSLELGDSALYFCASSLGRGLTEAFFGQGTRLTVV.

The chain carries TRBV4-1 and TRBJ2-7, with 7 nucleotides matching TRBD1. With 0 bases clipped from V and 2 bases from J, the junction kept 10 bases outside the gene matches. The CDR3 extends over 17 amino acids. In germline, CDR1 is MGHRA, CDR2 YSYEKL. The CDR3 DNA follows: TGCGCCAGCAGCCAAGATCGCCAGGGGGTTCCAACCTACGAGCAGTACTTC. This codes for CASSQDRQGVPTYEQYF.

The J gene is TRBJ2-4, the V gene TRBV3-1 (or the pseudogene TRBV3-2), with TRBD1 identical over 7 bases. V was pared by 0 bases and J by 1 base, with 12 bases of the junction left unmatched. Germline loops: CDR1 LGHDT, CDR2 YNNKEL (reference sequence). The CDR3 extends over 19 amino acids. The CDR3 sequence is CASSQDLPGQVGAKNIQYF. In nucleotides, the CDR3 is TGTGCCAGCAGCCAAGACCTACCAGGACAGGTGGGGGCCAAAAACATTCAGTACTTC.

This chain links TRBV5-1 with TRBJ1-1; 9 bases match TRBD1. This CDR3 has 13 residues. Germline CDR1 reads SGHRS; CDR2 reads YFSETQ. V lost 6 bases, J lost 4 bases, and 4 bases stayed unmatched. The CDR3 protein is CASTLDRGTEAFF. Written as DNA, the CDR3 is TGCGCCAGCACCCTGGACAGGGGCACTGAAGCTTTCTTT.

The V gene is TRBV5-5, the J gene TRBJ1-5, with 8 bases aligning to TRBD1. Germline V gene lookup returns CDR1 SGHKS and CDR2 YYEKEE (reference sequence). The J segment lost 0 bases and the V segment lost 4 bases, leaving 9 bases of the junction unmatched. CDR3 length: 17 residues. CDR3 nucleotide sequence: TGTGCCAGCAGCCTCGGACAGGGAGTTTATAGCAATCAGCCCCAGCATTTT. Translation gives CASSLGQGVYSNQPQHF.

This chain links TRBV7-2 with TRBJ2-7, with a possible D match to TRBD1 (7 bases). With 1 base removed from V and 5 bases from J, the gap between germline ends came to 27 bases. The CDR3 sequence is 19 residues long. Germline values: CDR1 SGHTA, CDR2 FQGNSA. CDR3 sequence: CASSLDPTGEAGGLHEQYF. DNA for the CDR3: TGTGCCAGCAGCTTAGATCCCACCGGGGAGGCAGGGGGGCTCCACGAGCAGTACTTC.

Concerning this clone itself: The germline gene is not matched at one end of the junction; a read error may be the cause. This chain joins TRBV7-2 and TRBJ2-5; TRBD2 might be the D (7 bases). The CDR3 spans 16 residues. The germline V gene has CDR1 SGHTA and CDR2 FQGNSA. CDR3 in amino acids: CASSLALGGGVETQYF. The CDR3 DNA reads as TGTGCCAGCAGCCTAGCGTTAGGGGGAGGGGTCGAGACCCAGTACTTC.

This chain uses TRBV12-5 with TRBJ1-1, with 8 bases aligning to TRBD1. The V segment lost 7 bases and the J segment 1 base; nucleotides outside the gene matches: 11. The germline V gene encodes CDR1 LGHNT and CDR2 FRNRAP. The length of the CDR3 is 16 residues. The CDR3 here is CASVLGIQGANTEAFF. The CDR3 nucleotides read TGTGCTAGTGTTCTGGGGATTCAGGGGGCGAACACTGAAGCTTTCTTT.

CDR3 in DNA: TGTGCCAGCAGCTTGGGGCAAGACACTGAAGCTTTCTTT. This gives the protein CASSLGQDTEAFF. V usage is TRBV11-1 and J usage is TRBJ1-1, with a weak D call TRBD1 (5 bases). Germline-derived CDR1 and CDR2 are SGHAT and FQDESV (reference sequence). The CDR3 has 13 residues. The V and J ends lost 3 bases and 3 bases respectively, with 8 bases between them.

The V gene is TRBV19, the J gene TRBJ2-7; perhaps TRBD2 as D (6 bases). The CDR3 contains 14 residues. Germline V gives CDR1 LNHDA, CDR2 SQIVND (reference sequence). The V end was cut by 6 bases, the J end by 0 bases, with 12 bases between. CDR3 loop: CASSRDFSSYEQYF. In nucleotides, the CDR3 is TGTGCCAGTAGCCGGGACTTCAGCTCCTACGAGCAGTACTTC.

The chain couples TRBV4-3 to TRBJ1-1; perhaps TRBD1 as D (6 bases). Germline CDR1 and CDR2: LGHNA and YSLEER. V was trimmed by 1 base and J by 2 bases, leaving 14 bases between them. The CDR3 runs 16 residues. DNA for the CDR3: TGCGCCAGCAGCCAAGGATGGGGGCAGATTAACACTGAAGCTTTCTTT. It codes for CASSQGWGQINTEAFF.

The CDR3 loop reads CASRFGSLAGGTDTQYF. The CDR3 bases are TGTGCCAGCAGATTTGGTTCACTAGCGGGGGGGACAGATACGCAGTATTTT. The rearrangement uses TRBV27 and TRBJ2-3; 13 bases map to TRBD2. Germline V gene data show CDR1 as MNHEY and CDR2 as SMNVEV (reference sequence). V trimming: 6 bases; J trimming: 3 bases; junction bases outside the gene matches: 9. The CDR3 has 17 amino acids.

The chain combines TRBV7-8 with TRBJ2-7; 13 bases line up with TRBD2. The CDR3 loop spans 17 amino acids. Germline loops: CDR1 SGHVS, CDR2 FQNEAQ. J was trimmed by 6 bases and V by 5 bases; bases with no gene match: 13. The CDR3 region has the DNA TGTGCCAGCAGCCCCCGGGGTCGGACTAGCGGGAGTGCCGAGCAGTACTTC. Amino acid sequence: CASSPRGRTSGSAEQYF. Full variable domain (outside the CDR3, taken from reference TRBV7-8 and TRBJ2-7): GAGVSQSPRYKVAKRGQDVALRCDPISGHVSLFWYQQALGQGPEFLTYFQNEAQLDKSGLPSDRFFAERPEGSVSTLKIQRTQQEDSAVYLCASSPRGRTSGSAEQYFGPGTRLTVT.